This T cell receptor beta chain was identified in a study of T cell responses to AZD1222 COVID-19 vaccine. Clones were read by immunoSEQ multiplex PCR, and TCRdb kept only the in-frame ones, dropping some. Here the sample spans 150,000 to 200,000 clones, about 91% being singletons. V gave up 5 bases and J gave up 3 bases; unmatched junction bases: 8. CDR3 length equals 16 residues. Germline assignment: CDR1 WNHNN and CDR2 SYGVQD (reference sequence). The sample in question was peripheral blood, obtained 28 days after the second AZD1222 dose. This receptor was identified in an adult who received the AZD1222 COVID-19 vaccine. V gene TRBV10-1 combines with J gene TRBJ1-4, with 8 bases identical to TRBD1. CDR3 protein: CASSLRGRSPNEKLFF. The CDR3 DNA reads as TGCGCCAGCAGTCTCAGGGGGCGGTCACCTAATGAAAAACTGTTTTTT.